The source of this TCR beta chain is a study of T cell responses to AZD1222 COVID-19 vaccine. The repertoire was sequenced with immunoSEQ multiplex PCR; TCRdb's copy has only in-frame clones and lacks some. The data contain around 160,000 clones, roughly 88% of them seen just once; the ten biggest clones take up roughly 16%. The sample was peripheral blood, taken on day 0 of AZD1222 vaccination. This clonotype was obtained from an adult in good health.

The CDR3 here is CASSVGPSGGAEQYF. In DNA, the CDR3 is TGTGCCAGCAGCGTAGGTCCTAGCGGGGGGGCCGAGCAGTACTTC. V usage is TRBV9 and J usage is TRBJ2-7, with 12 bases identical to TRBD2. The CDR3 sequence is 15 residues long. Germline-derived CDR1 and CDR2 are SGDLS and YYNGEE. V shed 0 bases, J shed 6 bases, and the junction held 4 bases outside the gene matches.